This TCR beta chain derives from a study of blood T cell repertoires in COVID-19. About the study: Italy, Spain and the United States were the sources of the convalescent and acute COVID-19 samples. PBMCs, B-cell-depleted T cells, or T cells were the source of the cDNA or gDNA that made up the material.

The CDR3 is made up of 17 amino acids. Between the trimmed V and J ends, which lost 4 bases and 0 bases, there was a span of 17 bases. The germline gives CDR1 SGHRS, CDR2 YFSETQ. In the original analysis: Amplification of reference gene primers was used by the study to estimate nucleated cell counts. Clones were sequenced by immunoSEQ multiplex PCR, and TCRdb holds only the in-frame ones, with some missing. V, J and clone size are taken as reported in that table, and D and trimming were inferred from the DNA itself. The top ten clones hold over 2% of a sample with 180,000 or so clones, more than 65% of them seen once.

Sequencing was done on a sample of peripheral blood. The TCR sequence derives from a human donor with acute or convalescent COVID-19. The donor label of this sample is uncertain. V and J are TRBV5-1 and TRBJ1-3; weak D call: TRBD1 (6 bases). As DNA, the CDR3 is TGCGCCAGCAGCCCGCGGGGGCCACAGAACTCTGGAAACACCATATATTTT. It specifies CASSPRGPQNSGNTIYF.